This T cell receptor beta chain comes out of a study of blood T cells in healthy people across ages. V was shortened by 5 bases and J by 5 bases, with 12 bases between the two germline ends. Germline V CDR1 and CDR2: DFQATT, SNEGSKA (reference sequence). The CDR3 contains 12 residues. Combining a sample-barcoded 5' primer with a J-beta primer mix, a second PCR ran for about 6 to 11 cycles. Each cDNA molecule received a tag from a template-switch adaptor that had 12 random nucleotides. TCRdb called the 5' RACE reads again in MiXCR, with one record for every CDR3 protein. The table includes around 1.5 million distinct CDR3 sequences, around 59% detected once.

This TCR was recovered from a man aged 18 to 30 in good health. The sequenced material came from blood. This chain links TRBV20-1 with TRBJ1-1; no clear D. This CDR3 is CSAPGLGTEAFF. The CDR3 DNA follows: TGCAGTGCTCCCGGCCTGGGAACTGAAGCTTTCTTT.